These 25 T cell receptor beta chains originate from one sample sequenced in a study of cytomegalovirus exposure and HLA in healthy donors. The primer mix had 60 Vbeta and 13 Jbeta primers. Profiled with immunoSEQ multiplex PCR; TCRdb holds only in-frame clones, not every one. This specimen shows 50,000 to 70,000 clones; the ten leading clones hold 3.5% to 4%. Sequenced material: PBMCs. These TCRs come from a woman between 18 and 30 years old in good health and CMV-seronegative.

The J gene is TRBJ1-1, the V gene TRBV2; a weak D match, TRBD1 (5 bases). CDR3 length: 15 residues. Looked up from germline, CDR1 is SNHLY and CDR2 is FYNNEI. V lost 6 bases, J lost 8 bases, and 22 bases lay in between. CDR3 region: CASRRLPRSGGEAFF. As DNA, the CDR3 is TGTGCCAGCAGACGACTACCCCGTTCTGGGGGGGAAGCTTTCTTT.

The chain is built from TRBV4-1 and TRBJ1-2, with 7 bases identical to TRBD1. The junction had 16 bases not matched to a gene; V was cut back by 1 base and J by 8 bases. The CDR3 totals 17 residues. From germline, CDR1 is MGHRA and CDR2 YSYEKL. The CDR3: CASSQGVRGTSVAGYTF. The CDR3 coding sequence is TGCGCCAGCAGCCAAGGGGTCAGGGGGACCAGCGTTGCGGGCTACACCTTC.

The V call is TRBV5-1, the J call TRBJ1-3; perhaps TRBD1 as D (6 bases). The CDR3 loop spans 15 amino acids. V gave up 6 bases and J gave up 0 bases, with 13 bases separating them. Germline V gives CDR1 SGHRS, CDR2 YFSETQ. The CDR3 nucleotides are TGCGCCAGCACACAGGGACCCCTCTCTGGAAACACCATATATTTT. It translates to CASTQGPLSGNTIYF.

The chain uses TRBV6-5 and TRBJ1-1; tentatively, D is TRBD1 (6 bases). V was trimmed by 7 bases and J by 7 bases, leaving 16 bases between them. CDR1 and CDR2 (germline): MNHEY, SVGAGI. This CDR3 contains 13 residues. The CDR3 bases are TGTGCCAGCATCTCCGGTGGGACACTTGAAGCTTTCTTT. Translated, it gives CASISGGTLEAFF.

Regarding this clone: At one boundary the junction diverges from the germline segment, which might be a read error. The chain links TRBV6-1 to TRBJ2-1; a weak D match, TRBD1 (6 bases). CDR1 and CDR2 (germline): MNHNS, SASEGT. The CDR3 extends over 14 amino acids. The CDR3 loop reads CAIRDTVSDNEQFF. The DNA of the CDR3 is TGTGCCATACGGGACACCGTCTCCGACAATGAGCAGTTCTTC.

The V and J genes are TRBV10-3 and TRBJ2-7; 9 bases are a match to TRBD1. The CDR3 runs to 12 residues. The V gene end was trimmed by 6 bases and the J gene end by 5 bases; junction bases not matched to a gene: 2. From germline, CDR1 is ENHRY and CDR2 SYGVKD. CDR3 sequence reads: CAIRGTGNEQYF. CDR3 nucleotides: TGTGCCATCAGGGGGACAGGGAACGAGCAGTACTTC.

In DNA form, the CDR3 reads TGTGCCTGGAGTGCTGGGGCCTCCTATGGCTACACCTTC. It translates to CAWSAGASYGYTF. This sequence joins TRBV30 and TRBJ1-2, with D possibly matching TRBD1 (5 bases). Germline assignment: CDR1 GTSNPN and CDR2 SVGIG (reference sequence). The ends were cut back, 1 base at V and 4 bases at J, with 10 bases in the middle. The CDR3 is 13 residues long.

J is TRBJ2-1 and V is TRBV5-1; the D gene is possibly TRBD1 (6 bases). This CDR3 spans 13 amino acids. Trimming took off 4 bases at V and 6 bases at J, with 11 bases between the two ends. Germline loops: CDR1 SGHRS, CDR2 YFSETQ. This CDR3 reads CASSEGVGNEQFF. Here the CDR3 DNA reads TGCGCCAGCAGCGAGGGGGTGGGCAATGAGCAGTTCTTC. The variable domain in full, with the rest retrieved from reference TRBV5-1 and TRBJ2-1, is KAGVTQTPRYLIKTRGQQVTLSCSPISGHRSVSWYQQTPGQGLQFLFEYFSETQRNKGNFPGRFSGRQFSNSRSEMNVSTLELGDSALYLCASSEGVGNEQFFGPGTRLTVL.

This chain connects TRBV21-1 to TRBJ1-1; the table names TRBD1, a call not compared with the DNA. TRBV21-1 constitutes a pseudogene. CDR3 length: 15 amino acids. The CDR3 region has the DNA TGTGCCAGCAGCAAAGAGGGGGAAGGGAACACTGAAGCTTTCTTT. Its protein is CASSKEGEGNTEAFF.

The rearrangement links TRBV27 to TRBJ2-1, with 7 nucleotides matching TRBD1. This CDR3 comprises 16 residues. J lost 5 bases, V lost 6 bases, and 13 bases had no gene match. Germline CDR1 reads MNHEY; CDR2 reads SMNVEV (reference sequence). CDR3 sequence reads: CASRQDVGTADNEQFF. In DNA, the CDR3 is TGTGCCAGCAGGCAAGACGTCGGGACAGCCGACAATGAGCAGTTCTTC.

The chain recombines TRBV5-4 with TRBJ1-5; 9 bases agree with TRBD1. Trimming cost V 2 bases and J 4 bases; bases outside gene matches: 1. Germline V CDR1 and CDR2: SGHNT, YYREEE (reference sequence). The CDR3 contains 14 residues. CDR3 nucleotide sequence: TGTGCCAGCAGCTTCGGGACAGGGAATCAGCCCCAGCATTTT. Translation gives CASSFGTGNQPQHF.

This rearrangement joins TRBV5-1 to TRBJ2-5, with 9 bases fitting TRBD2. CDR1 and CDR2 (germline): SGHRS, YFSETQ. Trimming cost V 7 bases and J 3 bases; bases outside gene matches: 13. CDR3 length: 16 residues. CDR3 DNA: TGCGCCAGCGCGAGGGCGAGCGGGGGGCGGGAAGAGACCCAGTACTTC. It yields the protein CASARASGGREETQYF.

With respect to this clone: Its ends do not fully match the called genes, so a read error is possible. The gene calls are TRBV30 and TRBJ2-7; no firm D call. Per the germline V gene, CDR1 is GTSNPN and CDR2 is SVGIG (reference sequence). The length of the CDR3 is 13 residues. The CDR3 loop reads CAWSVMGSSEQYF. The CDR3 bases are TGTGCCTGGAGTGTAATGGGCTCCTCCGAGCAGTACTTC.

This rearrangement joins TRBV5-6 to TRBJ2-5; unclear D gene. V lost 0 bases to trimming and J lost 5 bases, with 11 bases between them. Germline CDR1 and CDR2: SGHDT and YYEEEE. The CDR3 consists of 14 residues. DNA for the CDR3: TGTGCCAGCAGCTTGGCGGCAGGTACGGAGACCCAGTACTTC. Translating gives CASSLAAGTETQYF.

V is TRBV5-1 and J is TRBJ2-2; D is undetermined. The germline gives CDR1 SGHRS, CDR2 YFSETQ. V was pared by 4 bases and J by 3 bases, with 10 bases between. The CDR3 loop spans 14 amino acids. CDR3 coding DNA: TGCGCCAGCAGCACGACCCGGGACACCGGGGAGCTGTTTTTT. It encodes CASSTTRDTGELFF.

The chain carries TRBV9 and TRBJ2-7; TRBD2 might be the D (6 bases). CDR3 size: 13 residues. Germline CDR1 and CDR2: SGDLS and YYNGEE. V dropped 4 bases and J dropped 0 bases, with 8 bases sitting between them. The CDR3 loop is CASSPGSSYEQYF. In DNA form, the CDR3 reads TGTGCCAGCAGCCCCGGGAGCTCCTACGAGCAGTACTTC.

The genes are TRBV27 and TRBJ2-7, with 10 bases that match TRBD1. CDR1 and CDR2 from the germline V gene are MNHEY and SMNVEV (reference sequence). The junction had 11 bases not matched to a gene; V was cut back by 8 bases and J by 7 bases. The CDR3 contains 14 residues. The CDR3 loop is CASHKGQGPQEQYF. The CDR3 DNA sequence: TGTGCCAGCCATAAGGGACAGGGGCCTCAGGAGCAGTACTTC.

V gene TRBV5-1 combines with J gene TRBJ2-7; 8 bases fit TRBD2. The CDR3 sequence is 14 residues long. J was trimmed by 2 bases and V by 6 bases; bases with no gene match: 7. Per the germline V gene, CDR1 is SGHRS and CDR2 is YFSETQ. In DNA form, the CDR3 reads TGCGCCAGCACCCGGGGGGGACTGCCCTACGAGCAGTACTTC. Encoded protein: CASTRGGLPYEQYF.

The chain employs TRBV7-9 and TRBJ1-2; tentatively, D is TRBD1 (5 bases). Trimming removed 1 base at V and 11 bases at J, with 17 bases between. Germline V gives CDR1 SEHNR, CDR2 FQNEAQ (reference sequence). This CDR3 spans 14 amino acids. The CDR3 DNA follows: TGTGCCAGCAGCTTAGAACAGGTCCGGGCAGCATACACCTTC. Its protein product is CASSLEQVRAAYTF.

V and J are TRBV30 and TRBJ1-5; 8 bases fit TRBD1. This CDR3 comprises 18 residues. J lost 1 base, V lost 2 bases, and 13 bases had no gene match. Germline values: CDR1 GTSNPN, CDR2 SVGIG (reference sequence). The CDR3 protein is CAWSHMYRTGGSNQPQHF. As DNA, the CDR3 is TGTGCCTGGAGTCATATGTACCGTACAGGGGGAAGCAATCAGCCCCAGCATTTT.

This sequence joins TRBV27 and TRBJ2-3; tentatively, D is TRBD2 (7 bases). Between the trimmed V and J ends, which lost 3 bases and 5 bases, there was a span of 15 bases. Germline CDR1 and CDR2: MNHEY and SMNVEV (reference sequence). The CDR3 is 15 amino acids. CDR3: CASSFSGLGGDTQYF. CDR3 nucleotide sequence: TGTGCCAGCAGTTTTAGCGGGCTAGGGGGAGATACGCAGTATTTT.

The chain links TRBV5-5 to TRBJ2-7, with 7 positions matching TRBD1. Germline V gene sequence: CDR1 SGHKS, CDR2 YYEKEE (reference sequence). The ends lost 4 bases at V and 3 bases at J; junction bases unmatched: 7. The CDR3 has 14 residues. The CDR3 loop reads CASSETGQLYEQYF. Here the CDR3 DNA reads TGTGCCAGCAGCGAAACGGGACAGCTCTACGAGCAGTACTTC.

V is TRBV30 and J is TRBJ2-3, with TRBD2 matching 14 bases. V lost 3 bases to trimming and J lost 6 bases; unmatched junction nucleotides: 14. Germline V lookup: CDR1 GTSNPN, CDR2 SVGIG (reference sequence). The CDR3 runs 18 residues. The CDR3 loop is CAWRARRGTSGGRDTQYF. The CDR3 region has the DNA TGTGCCTGGAGGGCCCGGAGGGGGACTAGCGGGGGACGGGATACGCAGTATTTT.

The chain is built from TRBV5-1 and TRBJ2-7, with 9 nucleotides matching TRBD1. Germline CDR1 is SGHRS and CDR2 is YFSETQ. CDR3 length: 15 amino acids. V dropped 3 bases and J dropped 1; count of bases not matched to a gene: 5. The CDR3 protein is CASSWTGVESYEQYF. The CDR3 DNA sequence: TGCGCCAGCAGCTGGACAGGGGTAGAATCCTACGAGCAGTACTTC.

This chain links TRBV11-2 with TRBJ1-5, with no clear D. Germline loops: CDR1 SGHAT, CDR2 FQNNGV. The CDR3 length is 15 residues. V was trimmed by 0 bases and J by 0 bases, leaving 6 bases between them. DNA for the CDR3: TGTGCCAGCAGCTTAGAGGGCTATAGCAATCAGCCCCAGCATTTT. Translated, it gives CASSLEGYSNQPQHF.